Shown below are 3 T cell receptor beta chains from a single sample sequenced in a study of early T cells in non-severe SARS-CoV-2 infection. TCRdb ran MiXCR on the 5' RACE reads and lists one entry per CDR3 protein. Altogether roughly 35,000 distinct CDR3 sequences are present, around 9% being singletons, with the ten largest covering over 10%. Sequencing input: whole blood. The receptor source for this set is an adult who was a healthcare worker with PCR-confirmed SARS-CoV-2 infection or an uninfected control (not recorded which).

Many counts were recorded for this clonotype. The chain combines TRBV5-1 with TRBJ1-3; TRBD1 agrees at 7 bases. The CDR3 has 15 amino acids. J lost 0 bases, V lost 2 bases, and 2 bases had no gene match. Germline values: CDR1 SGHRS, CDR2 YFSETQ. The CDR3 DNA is TGCGCCAGCAGCTTCACAGGGGACTCTGGAAACACCATATATTTT. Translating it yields CASSFTGDSGNTIYF.

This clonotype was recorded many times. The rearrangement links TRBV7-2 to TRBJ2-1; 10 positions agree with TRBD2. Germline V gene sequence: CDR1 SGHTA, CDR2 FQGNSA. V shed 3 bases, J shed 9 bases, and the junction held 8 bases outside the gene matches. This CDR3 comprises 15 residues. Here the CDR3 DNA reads TGTGCCAGCAGCTTGTCTAGCGGGGGAGGTGGTGAGCAGTTCTTC. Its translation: CASSLSSGGGGEQFF.

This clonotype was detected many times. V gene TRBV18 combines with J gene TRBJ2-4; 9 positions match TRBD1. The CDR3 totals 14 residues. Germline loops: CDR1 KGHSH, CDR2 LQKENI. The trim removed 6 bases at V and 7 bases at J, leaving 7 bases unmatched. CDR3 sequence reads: CASSSRGQGNIQYF. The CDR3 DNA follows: TGTGCCAGCTCCTCCCGGGGACAGGGTAACATTCAGTACTTC.